The next 18 T cell receptor beta chains were all read from a single sample in a study of T cells in Graves' hyperthyroidism and ophthalmopathy. What was amplified from RNA transcripts were TCR beta CDR3 regions. The HTBI primer set drove a first-round RT-PCR of the TCR CDR3. From the multiplex PCR reads, TCRdb called clonotypes with MiXCR, one entry per CDR3 protein. The sample holds 490,000 or so distinct CDR3 sequences, about 46% seen once. Sequencing input: peripheral blood or thyroid tissue (not recorded which). These receptors came from an adult woman with Graves' disease, either hyperthyroidism or ophthalmopathy (not recorded which).

This clonotype occurred many times. For the CDR3, the DNA is TGTGCCAGCAGCTCGGGGATCAACTATGGCTACACCTTC. Translation gives CASSSGINYGYTF. The chain is built from TRBV7-2 and TRBJ1-2; D ambiguous. CDR1 and CDR2 (germline): SGHTA, FQGNSA. CDR3 size: 13 residues. V shed 4 bases and J shed 2 bases, with 8 bases lying between them.

This chain links TRBV10-1 with TRBJ1-1, with a weak D call TRBD1 (5 bases). CDR3 length: 13 amino acids. Trimming removed 3 bases from V and 4 bases from J, with 9 bases in between. The germline V gene encodes CDR1 WNHNN and CDR2 SYGVQD (reference sequence). This chain's CDR3 is CASSDPGSTEAFF. The CDR3 DNA is TGCGCCAGCAGTGATCCAGGGAGCACTGAAGCTTTCTTT.

V and J are TRBV25-1 and TRBJ2-5; 10 bases match TRBD1. After removal of 5 bases from V and 5 bases from J, the junction contained 8 bases not matched to a gene. The germline V gene encodes CDR1 MGHDK and CDR2 SYGVNS. CDR3 length: 15 amino acids. The CDR3 reads CASSKRQGAFETQYF. The CDR3 DNA reads as TGTGCCAGCAGTAAGCGACAGGGGGCTTTCGAGACCCAGTACTTC.

This clonotype showed up many times. The chain employs TRBV14 and TRBJ1-5, with 12 positions matching TRBD1. J was trimmed by 7 bases and V by 0 bases; bases with no gene match: 7. CDR3 length equals 17 residues. Germline values: CDR1 SGHDN, CDR2 FVKESK. The DNA for the CDR3 is TGTGCCAGCAGCCAAGACCCGGGGACAGGGGGCGAACAGCCCCAGCATTTT. As protein: CASSQDPGTGGEQPQHF.

This clonotype appeared a few times. The chain is built from TRBV11-2 and TRBJ2-6; D might be TRBD2 (5 bases). Germline V lookup: CDR1 SGHAT, CDR2 FQNNGV. The CDR3 sequence is 14 residues long. V dropped 6 bases and J dropped 0 bases, with 6 bases sitting between them. This CDR3 reads CASRRASGANVLTF. DNA of the CDR3: TGTGCCAGCAGGAGGGCCTCTGGGGCCAACGTCCTGACTTTC.

The rearrangement links TRBV29-1 to TRBJ2-3, with a weak D call TRBD2 (5 bases). Trimming removed 4 bases at V and 0 bases at J, with 11 bases between. The CDR3 totals 14 residues. Germline V gene data show CDR1 as SQVTM and CDR2 as ANQGSEA. The CDR3: CSVATGGSTDTQYF. The CDR3 nucleotides read TGCAGCGTTGCCACTGGCGGGAGCACAGATACGCAGTATTTT.

The chain uses TRBV10-3 and TRBJ1-2; a possible D gene is TRBD1 (6 bases). Trimming took off 10 bases at V and 5 bases at J, with 17 bases between the two ends. The CDR3 consists of 13 residues. CDR1 ENHRY and CDR2 SYGVKD come from the germline V gene. Written as DNA, the CDR3 is TGTGCCACATCGACCAGGGGCGCTTATGGCTACACCTTC. Its protein is CATSTRGAYGYTF.

In this sample, this clonotype turned up many times. The V gene is TRBV29-1, the J gene TRBJ1-1; D call uncertain. Per germline, CDR1 SQVTM and CDR2 ANQGSEA. Trimming shortened V by 4 bases and J by 0 bases, and 3 bases separated the two germline ends. The CDR3 runs to 11 residues. CDR3: CSVGVNTEAFF. For the CDR3, the DNA is TGCAGCGTTGGGGTGAACACTGAAGCTTTCTTT.

The chain carries TRBV29-1 and TRBJ2-5; a weak D match, TRBD2 (7 bases). Germline CDR1 SQVTM, CDR2 ANQGSEA. This CDR3 region has 14 residues. Trimming took 3 bases from V and 5 from J, leaving 16 bases between them. CDR3 amino acids: CSVDGGGGPETQYF. DNA of the CDR3: TGCAGCGTTGACGGAGGGGGGGGGCCCGAGACCCAGTACTTC. Looking up the rest from reference TRBV29-1 and TRBJ2-5 gives the full variable domain: SAVISQKPSRDICQRGTSLTIQCQVDSQVTMMFWYRQQPGQSLTLIATANQGSEATYESGFVIDKFPISRPNLTFSTLTVSNMSPEDSSIYLCSVDGGGGPETQYFGPGTRLLVL.

In this sample, this clonotype turned up many times. The chain is built from TRBV29-1 and TRBJ2-7; D not certain. The V end lost 7 bases, the J end lost 3 bases, and 4 bases lay between the germline ends. CDR3 size: 9 residues. The germline V gene has CDR1 SQVTM and CDR2 ANQGSEA. The CDR3 spells CSADYEQYF. CDR3 nucleotide sequence: TGCAGCGCCGACTACGAGCAGTACTTC.

This clonotype was detected ten times or more. The rearrangement uses TRBV20-1 and TRBJ2-7; D not resolved. The CDR3 length is 14 residues. The V gene lost 5 bases and the J gene lost 1 base, with 15 bases spanning the gap. In germline, CDR1 is DFQATT, CDR2 SNEGSKA (reference sequence). Written as DNA, the CDR3 is TGCAGTGCTGTCCCCCAGTCGCAGTCCTACGAGCAGTACTTC. It specifies CSAVPQSQSYEQYF.

The chain joins TRBV30 to TRBJ1-5, with 8 bases lining up with TRBD1. V was clipped by 2 bases and J by 7 bases; unmatched bases: 7. Germline-derived CDR1 and CDR2 are GTSNPN and SVGIG (reference sequence). This CDR3 is 14 amino acids long. CDR3 nucleotides: TGTGCCTGGAGTAGACAGGGGAAGGAACAGCCCCAGCATTTT. It specifies CAWSRQGKEQPQHF.

The chain uses TRBV7-8 and TRBJ2-2; 8 bases fit TRBD2. Per germline, CDR1 SGHVS and CDR2 FQNEAQ. V lost 3 bases to trimming and J lost 0 bases; unmatched junction nucleotides: 15. The CDR3 has 20 amino acids. The CDR3 sequence is CASSLTPIYSGKANTGELFF. CDR3 DNA: TGTGCCAGCAGCTTGACACCTATCTATAGCGGGAAGGCGAACACCGGGGAGCTGTTTTTT.

This rearrangement joins TRBV7-2 to TRBJ1-1; 10 bases map to TRBD1. V lost 3 bases to trimming and J lost 1 base; unmatched junction nucleotides: 11. This CDR3 has 18 amino acids. Per the germline V gene, CDR1 is SGHTA and CDR2 is FQGNSA. The CDR3 region is CASSFVPGQGSWNTEAFF. The CDR3, as DNA: TGTGCCAGCAGCTTCGTCCCGGGACAGGGGAGTTGGAACACTGAAGCTTTCTTT.

As DNA, the CDR3 is TGTGCCACCGCGACCGGGACAGACAATCAGCCCCAGCATTTT. Protein: CATATGTDNQPQHF. This chain connects TRBV15 to TRBJ1-5; 7 nucleotides match TRBD1. Germline CDR1 reads LNHNV; CDR2 reads YYDKDF (reference sequence). J gave up 3 bases and V 8 bases, and 7 bases lay outside the gene matches. The length of the CDR3 is 14 residues.

There are a few counts of this clonotype. The gene calls are TRBV29-1 and TRBJ1-2, with D hard to call. Germline loops: CDR1 SQVTM, CDR2 ANQGSEA. The CDR3 sequence is 16 residues long. Trimming took 4 bases from V and 7 from J, leaving 25 bases between them. This CDR3 reads CSVGLKRTRETFGYTF. The CDR3 DNA sequence: TGCAGCGTTGGATTGAAAAGGACCCGTGAGACTTTTGGCTACACCTTC.

This clonotype has ten or more counts. The rearrangement links TRBV7-6 to TRBJ2-7; 10 nucleotides agree with TRBD2. The CDR3 consists of 18 residues. The V and J ends lost 2 bases and 5 bases, in that order; junction bases with no gene match: 15. In germline, CDR1 is SGHVS, CDR2 FNYEAQ. The CDR3 DNA reads TGTGCCAGCAGCTTATTCCCTAGCGGGAGTTCCCGTGGAGACGAGCAGTACTTC. Protein sequence: CASSLFPSGSSRGDEQYF.

The chain is built from TRBV10-3 and TRBJ1-1; D might be TRBD1 (5 bases). The germline gives CDR1 ENHRY, CDR2 SYGVKD. This CDR3 region has 13 residues. The V gene lost 6 bases and the J gene lost 1 base, with 9 bases spanning the gap. For the CDR3, the DNA is TGTGCCATCAGGGGGGACGCGAACACTGAAGCTTTCTTT. It translates to CAIRGDANTEAFF.